The clone carrying this T cell receptor beta chain is labeled medium-sized (0.01 to 0.1%). CDR1 is SGHNT, CDR2 YYREEE, per germline (reference sequence). Trimming removed 3 bases from V and 7 bases from J, with 16 bases in between. CDR3 size: 15 residues. This entry is derived from a study of early T cells in non-severe SARS-CoV-2 infection. In the study overall: Chains were not paired, and sequencing was done on bulk RNA from unsorted whole blood.

TCRdb called the 5' RACE reads again in MiXCR, with one record for every CDR3 protein. The data contain roughly 8,500 distinct CDR3 sequences, more than 4.5% of them singletons. The receptor comes from an adult who was a healthcare worker with PCR-confirmed SARS-CoV-2 infection or an uninfected control (not recorded which). The sample taken for sequencing was whole blood. J is TRBJ1-4 and V is TRBV5-4, with D possibly being TRBD1 (6 bases). Written as DNA, the CDR3 is TGTGCCAGCAGCTCCCCCAGGGAAGGGGGTGAAAAACTGTTTTTT. This codes for CASSSPREGGEKLFF.